The rows below give T cell receptor beta chains drawn from one sample of a study of radiation and T cells in renal cell carcinoma. Repertoires were generated with immunoSEQ multiplex PCR, while TCRdb's copy carries only in-frame clones and drops some. The sample has 140,000 to 150,000 clones; about nine tenths are singletons. This specimen consisted of blood, obtained from a patient whose treatment included radiotherapy and nephrectomy. These TCRs come from an older woman with renal cell carcinoma. CDR3s include the opening cysteine and the closing phenylalanine or tryptophan. The D gene is left open where the match is weak. Clone size appears in some rows only: once, few, many, or a class for an expanded clone.

cdr3_aa cdr3_nt v_call clone_size j_call d_call
CASSLAQGSTGELFF TGCGCCAGCAGCTTGGCCCAGGGAAGCACCGGGGAGCTGTTTTTT TRBV5-1 . TRBJ2-2 .
CASSILSRGLGNSPLHF TGCGCCAGCAGCATCTTGAGTAGGGGGTTAGGAAATTCACCCCTCCACTTT TRBV5-1 . TRBJ1-6 .
CSARLGGGYTF TGCAGTGCTAGGTTGGGGGGCGGCTACACCTTC TRBV20-1 . TRBJ1-2 .
CASSLDSLSSGANVLTF TGTGCCAGCAGTTTAGACAGCCTGAGCTCTGGGGCCAACGTCCTGACTTTC TRBV5-4 . TRBJ2-6 .
CASSYGTGGDQPQHF TGTGCCAGCAGTTACGGAACAGGGGGAGATCAGCCCCAGCATTTT TRBV6-6 . TRBJ1-5 TRBD1
CASTGQGADGYTF TGTGCCAGCACGGGACAGGGGGCGGACGGCTACACCTTC TRBV6-6 . TRBJ1-2 TRBD1
CASRSAGSYEQYF TGCGCCAGCAGGAGCGCAGGATCCTACGAGCAGTACTTC TRBV5-1 . TRBJ2-7 .
CASSLGGQNGYTF TGTGCCAGCAGCTTAGGTGGACAGAATGGCTACACCTTC TRBV7-9 . TRBJ1-2 .
CASRQGSSNYGYTF TGTGCCAGCAGACAGGGTTCCTCTAACTATGGCTACACCTTC TRBV6-1 . TRBJ1-2 .
CAISESGSQNEKLFF TGTGCCATCAGTGAGTCAGGGAGCCAGAATGAAAAACTGTTTTTT TRBV10-3 . TRBJ1-4 .
CATGQKGYTEAFF TGTGCCACCGGGCAGAAAGGGTACACTGAAGCTTTCTTT TRBV10-3 . TRBJ1-1 .
CATSRPDRNYGYTF TGTGCCACCAGCAGACCTGACAGAAACTATGGCTACACCTTC TRBV15 . TRBJ1-2 .
CASRLTGNQPQHF TGTGCCAGTAGGTTAACAGGCAATCAGCCCCAGCATTTT TRBV19 . TRBJ1-5 .
CASSVGSAGGRGANTQYF TGTGCCAGCAGCGTAGGAAGCGCGGGGGGGCGAGGGGCGAATACGCAGTATTTT TRBV9 . TRBJ2-3 TRBD2
CASSPGQGRFGYTF TGTGCCAGCAGCCCTGGACAGGGACGGTTTGGCTACACCTTC TRBV7-9 . TRBJ1-2 TRBD1
CASRPVGETEAFF TGTGCCAGCAGGCCCGTTGGGGAAACTGAAGCTTTCTTT TRBV27 . TRBJ1-1 .
CASSPKDKRIGNTIYF TGTGCCAGCTCACCGAAGGACAAGAGGATAGGAAACACCATATATTTT TRBV18 . TRBJ1-3 .
CASSVAGGTDTQYF TGCGCCAGCAGCGTGGCGGGGGGCACAGATACGCAGTATTTT TRBV5-1 . TRBJ2-3 TRBD2
CASVRAGNTIYF TGTGCCAGCGTCAGGGCTGGAAACACCATATATTTT TRBV5-8 . TRBJ1-3 .
CASTTSAQFNQPQHF TGTGCCAGTACCACGTCGGCGCAATTTAATCAGCCCCAGCATTTT TRBV19 . TRBJ1-5 .
CASSLGTALNTGELFF TGTGCCAGCAGCTTAGGGACTGCACTTAACACCGGGGAGCTGTTTTTT TRBV7-9 . TRBJ2-2 .
CAWSVTSGGAYQETQYF TGTGCCTGGAGTGTGACTAGCGGGGGAGCATACCAAGAGACCCAGTACTTC TRBV30 . TRBJ2-5 TRBD2
CASSFGSGGAWDTQYF TGTGCCAGCAGCTTTGGAAGCGGGGGGGCATGGGATACGCAGTATTTT TRBV11-2 . TRBJ2-3 TRBD2
CASSGSYEQYF TGCGCCAGCAGCGGCTCCTACGAGCAGTACTTC TRBV5-1 . TRBJ2-7 .
CSVEDRDDQMTQYF TGCAGCGTTGAAGACCGGGACGACCAGATGACCCAGTACTTC TRBV29-1 . TRBJ2-5 .
CASSIDFGAGELFF . TRBV19 few TRBJ2-2 .
CASSLSGLSSYNEQFF TGCGCCAGCAGCTTGAGTGGCCTAAGCTCCTACAATGAGCAGTTCTTC TRBV5-1 . TRBJ2-1 .
CASSSWELGENTGELFF TGTGCCAGCAGCTCATGGGAATTGGGGGAGAACACCGGGGAGCTGTTTTTT TRBV5-4 . TRBJ2-2 .